This TCR beta chain was documented in a study of CD8 T cells in Susac syndrome. CDR1 MNHNS and CDR2 SASEGT come from the germline V gene. The V end was cut by 7 bases, the J end by 0 bases, with 18 bases between. The CDR3 totals 16 residues. TEMRA cells were FACS-enriched, and CD8+ and CD4+ T cells were isolated negatively. RNA totalling about 0.45 to 1 ug underwent reverse transcription with random hexamers. The TCR beta CDR3 was amplified by immunoSEQ multiplex PCR across 54 Vbeta, 13 Jbeta. A single record per CDR3 protein comes from TCRdb applying MiXCR to the immunoSEQ multiplex PCR reads. The sample has more than 95,000 distinct CDR3 sequences, 85% to 95% seen once.

Sequencing was carried out using CD8+ T cells from PBMCs. The chain links TRBV6-1 to TRBJ1-2; a possible D gene is TRBD1 (5 bases). The sequence was collected from a human donor with multiple sclerosis. CDR3 nucleotides: TGTGCCAGCACCCTCCAGCGGGGCCTCACTAACTATGGCTACACCTTC. It yields the protein CASTLQRGLTNYGYTF.